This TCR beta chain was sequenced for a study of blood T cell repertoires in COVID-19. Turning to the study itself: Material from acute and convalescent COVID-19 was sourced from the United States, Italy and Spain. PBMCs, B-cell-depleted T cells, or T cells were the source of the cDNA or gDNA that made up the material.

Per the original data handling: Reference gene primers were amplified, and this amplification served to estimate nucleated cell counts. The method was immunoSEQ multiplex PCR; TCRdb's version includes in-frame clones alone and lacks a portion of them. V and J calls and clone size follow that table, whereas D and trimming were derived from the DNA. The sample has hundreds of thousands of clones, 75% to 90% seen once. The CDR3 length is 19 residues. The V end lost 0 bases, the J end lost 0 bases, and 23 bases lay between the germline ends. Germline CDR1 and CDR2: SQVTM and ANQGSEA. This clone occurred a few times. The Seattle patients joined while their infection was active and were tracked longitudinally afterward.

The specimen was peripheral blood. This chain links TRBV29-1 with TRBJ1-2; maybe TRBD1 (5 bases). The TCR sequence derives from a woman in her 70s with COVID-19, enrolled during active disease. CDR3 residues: CSVEDTWGAKGLANYGYTF. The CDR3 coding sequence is TGCAGCGTTGAAGATACTTGGGGCGCGAAGGGGTTAGCTAACTATGGCTACACCTTC.